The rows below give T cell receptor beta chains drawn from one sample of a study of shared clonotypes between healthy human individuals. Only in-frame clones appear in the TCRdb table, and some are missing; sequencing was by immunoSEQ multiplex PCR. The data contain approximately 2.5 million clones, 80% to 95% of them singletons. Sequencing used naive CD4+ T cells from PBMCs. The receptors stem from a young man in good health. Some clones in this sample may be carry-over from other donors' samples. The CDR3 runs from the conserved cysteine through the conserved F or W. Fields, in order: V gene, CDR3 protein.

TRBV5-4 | CASGKKTGGSLPHEQYF
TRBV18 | CASSRLTNTEAFF
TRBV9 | CASAAGGPLTGELFF
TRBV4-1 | CASSQDNLATNEKLFF
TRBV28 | CASSYRFVAGVKNEQFF
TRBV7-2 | CASSLAGLAGYNEQFF
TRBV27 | CASSQGPEQYF
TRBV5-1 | CASSLLGINNYGYTF
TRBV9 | CASSTQSGLHNEQFF
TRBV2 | CASTGTSNTGELFF
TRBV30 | CAWFTGSRNARWNTIYF
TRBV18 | CASRQVGMNTEAFF
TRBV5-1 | CASSRRTSGRGNEQFF
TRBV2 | CASSEGAVSDYEQYF
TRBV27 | CASSLSRSEGVYGYTF
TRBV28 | CASRTGGGSEGYTF
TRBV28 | CASSLVGLGFSGETQYF
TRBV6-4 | CASSTGLSGYNEQFF
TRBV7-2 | CASSTGLAARDTQYF
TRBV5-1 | CASSLGTAQETQYF